The sample holds many counts of the clone carrying this TCR beta chain. Its antigen is currently unknown. Germline CDR1 and CDR2: MGHRA and YSYEKL. Trimming took 4 bases from V and 3 from J, leaving 15 bases between them. The CDR3 length is 15 residues. Clones were sequenced by immunoSEQ multiplex PCR, and TCRdb holds only the in-frame ones, with some missing. The sample presents 40,000 to 45,000 clones, none singletons. This specimen comes from a study of T cells after posttransplantation cyclophosphamide. General study points: Later post-transplant blood repertoires were often dominated by donor CD8+ memory clones.

On the day of bone marrow donation, the related graft donor provided peripheral blood. The rearrangement uses TRBV4-1 and TRBJ1-1; no definite D call. The sequence came from a man aged 40-55 years in good health, CMV-negative, and a related stem cell transplant donor. Source material: PBMCs. The CDR3 nucleotides are TGCGCCAGCAGCCTGGGTGGAGGAGGGTACACTGAAGCTTTCTTT. This gives the protein CASSLGGGGYTEAFF.